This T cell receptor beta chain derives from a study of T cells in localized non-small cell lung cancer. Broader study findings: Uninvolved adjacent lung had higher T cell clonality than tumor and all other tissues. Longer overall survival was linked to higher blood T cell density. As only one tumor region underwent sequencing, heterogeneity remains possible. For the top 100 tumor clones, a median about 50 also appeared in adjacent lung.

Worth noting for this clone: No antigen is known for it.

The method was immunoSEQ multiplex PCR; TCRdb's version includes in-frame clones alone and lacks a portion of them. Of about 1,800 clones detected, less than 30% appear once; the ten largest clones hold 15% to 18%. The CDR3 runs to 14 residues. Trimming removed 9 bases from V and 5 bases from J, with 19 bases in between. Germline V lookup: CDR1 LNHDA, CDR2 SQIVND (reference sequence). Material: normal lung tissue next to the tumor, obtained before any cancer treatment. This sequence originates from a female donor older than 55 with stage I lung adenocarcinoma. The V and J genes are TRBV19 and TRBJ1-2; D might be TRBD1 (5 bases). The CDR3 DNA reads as TGTGCCAGACCTATAAGGAGGGGCTGGTATGGCTACACCTTC. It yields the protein CARPIRRGWYGYTF.